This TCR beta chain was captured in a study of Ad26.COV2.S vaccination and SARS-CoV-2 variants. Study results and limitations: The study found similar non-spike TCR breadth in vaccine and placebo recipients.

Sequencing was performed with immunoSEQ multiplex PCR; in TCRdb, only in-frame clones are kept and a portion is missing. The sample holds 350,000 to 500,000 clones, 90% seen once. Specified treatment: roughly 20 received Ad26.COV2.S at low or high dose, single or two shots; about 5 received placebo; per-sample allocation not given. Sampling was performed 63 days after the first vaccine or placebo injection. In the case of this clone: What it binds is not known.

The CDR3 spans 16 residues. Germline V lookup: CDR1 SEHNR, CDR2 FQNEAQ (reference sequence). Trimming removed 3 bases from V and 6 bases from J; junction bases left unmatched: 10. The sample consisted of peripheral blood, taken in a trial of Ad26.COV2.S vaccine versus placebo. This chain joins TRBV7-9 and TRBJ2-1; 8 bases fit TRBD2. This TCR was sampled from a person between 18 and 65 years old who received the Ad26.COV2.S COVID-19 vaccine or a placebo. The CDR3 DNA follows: TGTGCCAGCAGCTTTTTAGCGGGACTAATCTCCAATGAGCAGTTCTTC. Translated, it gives CASSFLAGLISNEQFF.